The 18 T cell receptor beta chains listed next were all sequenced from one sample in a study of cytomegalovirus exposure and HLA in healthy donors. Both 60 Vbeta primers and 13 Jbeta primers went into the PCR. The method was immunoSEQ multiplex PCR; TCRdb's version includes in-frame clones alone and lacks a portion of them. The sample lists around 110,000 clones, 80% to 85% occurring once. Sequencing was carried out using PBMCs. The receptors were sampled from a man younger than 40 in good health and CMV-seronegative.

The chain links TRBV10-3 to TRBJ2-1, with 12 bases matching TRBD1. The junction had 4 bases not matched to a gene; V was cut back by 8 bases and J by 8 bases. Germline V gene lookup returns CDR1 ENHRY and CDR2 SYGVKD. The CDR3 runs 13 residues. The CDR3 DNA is TGTGCCATCGGGGGACAGGGGGCTGATGAGCAGTTCTTC. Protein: CAIGGQGADEQFF.

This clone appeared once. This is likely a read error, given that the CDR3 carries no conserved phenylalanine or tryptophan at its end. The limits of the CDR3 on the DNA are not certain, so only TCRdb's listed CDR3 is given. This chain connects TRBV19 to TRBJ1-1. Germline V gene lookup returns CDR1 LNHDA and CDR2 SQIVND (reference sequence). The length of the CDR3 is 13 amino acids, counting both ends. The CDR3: CASSIIGGQLRRV.

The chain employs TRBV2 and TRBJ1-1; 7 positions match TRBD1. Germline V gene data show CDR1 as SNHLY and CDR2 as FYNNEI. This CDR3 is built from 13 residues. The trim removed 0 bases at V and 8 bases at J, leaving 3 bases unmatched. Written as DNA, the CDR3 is TGTGCCAGCAGTGAAGCGGGACAGAGCGAAGCTTTCTTT. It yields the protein CASSEAGQSEAFF.

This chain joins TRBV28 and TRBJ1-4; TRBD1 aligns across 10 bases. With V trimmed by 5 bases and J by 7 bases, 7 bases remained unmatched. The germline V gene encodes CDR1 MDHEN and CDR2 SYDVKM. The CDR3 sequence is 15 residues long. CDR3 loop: CASSLGTGVGEKLFF. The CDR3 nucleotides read TGTGCCAGCAGTCTGGGGACAGGGGTGGGTGAAAAACTGTTTTTT. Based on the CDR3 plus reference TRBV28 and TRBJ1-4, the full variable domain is DVKVTQSSRYLVKRTGEKVFLECVQDMDHENMFWYRQDPGLGLRLIYFSYDVKMKEKGDIPEGYSVSREKKERFSLILESASTNQTSMYLCASSLGTGVGEKLFFGSGTQLSVL.

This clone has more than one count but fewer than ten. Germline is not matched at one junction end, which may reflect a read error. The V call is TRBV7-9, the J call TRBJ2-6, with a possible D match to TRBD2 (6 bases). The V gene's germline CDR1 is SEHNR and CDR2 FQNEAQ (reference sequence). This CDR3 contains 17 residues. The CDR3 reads CSSSLAVGGTGANVLTF. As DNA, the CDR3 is TGTTCCAGCAGCTTAGCCGTCGGCGGGACCGGGGCCAACGTCCTGACTTTC.

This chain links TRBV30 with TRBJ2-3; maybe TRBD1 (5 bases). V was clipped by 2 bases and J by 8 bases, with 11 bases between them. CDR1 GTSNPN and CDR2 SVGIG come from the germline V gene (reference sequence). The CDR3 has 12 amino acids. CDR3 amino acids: CAWSRTPGTQYF. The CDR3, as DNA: TGTGCCTGGAGTCGGACACCAGGTACGCAGTATTTT.

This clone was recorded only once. The CDR3 here is CASSAPSRVLVNTEAFF. The CDR3 region has the DNA TGTGCCAGCAGTGCCCCCAGCAGAGTACTAGTGAACACTGAAGCTTTCTTT. The chain links TRBV6-1 to TRBJ1-1; D uncertain. V dropped 4 bases and J dropped 0 bases, with 18 bases sitting between them. The length of the CDR3 is 17 residues. From germline, CDR1 is MNHNS and CDR2 SASEGT.

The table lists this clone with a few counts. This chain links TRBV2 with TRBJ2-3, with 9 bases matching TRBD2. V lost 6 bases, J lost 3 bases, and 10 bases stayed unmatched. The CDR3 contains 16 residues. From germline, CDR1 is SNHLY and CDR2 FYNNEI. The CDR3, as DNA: TGTGCCAGCAGGCCCTCGGGAGCGGGGGGAACAGATACGCAGTATTTT. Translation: CASRPSGAGGTDTQYF.

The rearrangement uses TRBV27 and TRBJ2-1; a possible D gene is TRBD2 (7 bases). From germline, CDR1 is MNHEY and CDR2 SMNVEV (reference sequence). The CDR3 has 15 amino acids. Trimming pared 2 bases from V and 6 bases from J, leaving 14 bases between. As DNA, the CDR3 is TGTGCCAGCAGTTTAATTGCGGGGGCTAGCAATGAGCAGTTCTTC. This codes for CASSLIAGASNEQFF.

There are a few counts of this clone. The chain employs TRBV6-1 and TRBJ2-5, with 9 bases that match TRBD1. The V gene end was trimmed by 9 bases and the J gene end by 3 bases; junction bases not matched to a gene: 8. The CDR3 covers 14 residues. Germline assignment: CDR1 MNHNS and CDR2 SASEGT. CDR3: CASGTGGSKETQYF. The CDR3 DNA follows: TGTGCCAGTGGAACAGGGGGCTCAAAAGAGACCCAGTACTTC.

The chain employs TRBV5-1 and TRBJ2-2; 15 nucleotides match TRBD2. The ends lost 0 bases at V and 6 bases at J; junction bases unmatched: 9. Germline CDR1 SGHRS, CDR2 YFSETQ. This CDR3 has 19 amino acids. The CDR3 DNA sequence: TGCGCCAGCAGCTTGGCACGGACTAGCGGGGGGGCAGGGGCCGGGGAGCTGTTTTTT. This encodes CASSLARTSGGAGAGELFF.

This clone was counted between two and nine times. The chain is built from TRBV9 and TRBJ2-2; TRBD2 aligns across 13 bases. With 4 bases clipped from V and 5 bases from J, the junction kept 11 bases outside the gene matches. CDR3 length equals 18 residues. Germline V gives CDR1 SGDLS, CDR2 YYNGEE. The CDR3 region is CASSSGLAGTTWTGELFF. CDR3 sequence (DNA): TGTGCCAGCAGCTCGGGACTAGCGGGGACTACGTGGACCGGGGAGCTGTTTTTT.

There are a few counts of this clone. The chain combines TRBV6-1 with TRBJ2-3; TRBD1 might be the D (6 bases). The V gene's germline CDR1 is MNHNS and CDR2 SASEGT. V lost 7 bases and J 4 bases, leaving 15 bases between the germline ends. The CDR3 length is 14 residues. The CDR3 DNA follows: TGTGCCAGCAAGGACTCTCCAGGGGCAGATACGCAGTATTTT. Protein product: CASKDSPGADTQYF.

CDR3 coding DNA: TGTGCCAGCAGCTTGGTTGACAGGGATAATTCACCCCTCCACTTT. As protein: CASSLVDRDNSPLHF. The J gene is TRBJ1-6, the V gene TRBV5-5; TRBD1 matches 7 bases. The germline V gene encodes CDR1 SGHKS and CDR2 YYEKEE (reference sequence). Trimming took 0 bases from V and 5 from J; bases not matched to a gene: 2. The CDR3 length is 15 residues.

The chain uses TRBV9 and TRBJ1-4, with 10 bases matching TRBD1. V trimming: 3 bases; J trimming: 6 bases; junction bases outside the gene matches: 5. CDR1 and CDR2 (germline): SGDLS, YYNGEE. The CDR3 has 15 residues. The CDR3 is CASSAMDRGDEKLFF. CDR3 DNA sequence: TGTGCCAGCAGCGCGATGGACAGGGGGGATGAAAAACTGTTTTTT.

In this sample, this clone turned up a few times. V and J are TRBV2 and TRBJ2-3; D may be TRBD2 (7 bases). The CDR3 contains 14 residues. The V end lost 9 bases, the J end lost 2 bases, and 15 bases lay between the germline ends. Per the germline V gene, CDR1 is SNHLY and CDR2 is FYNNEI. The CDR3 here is CARGGASVTDTQYF. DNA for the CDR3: TGTGCCAGGGGGGGGGCCTCTGTCACAGATACGCAGTATTTT.

CDR3 DNA sequence: TGTGCCAGCAGTCCCAGGGCAGGGACCTACGAGCAGTACTTC. The encoded protein is CASSPRAGTYEQYF. J is TRBJ2-7 and V is TRBV28; D is possibly TRBD1 (5 bases). The CDR3 consists of 14 residues. Germline values: CDR1 MDHEN, CDR2 SYDVKM. V lost 5 bases, J lost 2 bases, and 13 bases lay in between.

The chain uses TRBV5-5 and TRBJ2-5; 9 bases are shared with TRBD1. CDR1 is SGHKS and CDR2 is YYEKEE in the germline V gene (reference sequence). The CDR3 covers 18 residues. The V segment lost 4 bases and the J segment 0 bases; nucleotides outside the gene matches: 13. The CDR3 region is CASSHQWTGDHYQETQYF. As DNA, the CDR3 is TGTGCCAGCAGCCACCAGTGGACAGGGGACCATTACCAAGAGACCCAGTACTTC.